This T cell receptor (beta chain) was sequenced during a study of cytomegalovirus exposure and HLA in healthy donors. The study, taken as a whole, reports: What was likely a sequencing artifact was a cluster of highly shared sequence variants. TCR beta sequences reportedly predicted the HLA-A and HLA-B alleles of most subjects accurately.

Primers: 60 Vbeta forward and 13 Jbeta reverse. The method was immunoSEQ multiplex PCR; TCRdb's version includes in-frame clones alone and lacks a portion of them. The sample lists 210,000 or so clones; 77% were seen once. As concerns this clone: No antigen is known for it. The same CDR3 is also encoded by other DNA sequences in this sample.

This CDR3 has 14 amino acids. V shed 4 bases and J 2 bases; nucleotides not matched to a gene: 2. CDR1 is ENHRY, CDR2 SYGVKD, per germline. V gene TRBV10-3 combines with J gene TRBJ2-3; 8 bases agree with TRBD1. The sample consisted of PBMCs. The origin of this receptor is a woman aged 55-69 years in good health and CMV-seropositive. In DNA, the CDR3 is TGTGCCATCAGTGGGACAGGGACCACAGATACGCAGTATTTT. This sequence encodes CAISGTGTTDTQYF.